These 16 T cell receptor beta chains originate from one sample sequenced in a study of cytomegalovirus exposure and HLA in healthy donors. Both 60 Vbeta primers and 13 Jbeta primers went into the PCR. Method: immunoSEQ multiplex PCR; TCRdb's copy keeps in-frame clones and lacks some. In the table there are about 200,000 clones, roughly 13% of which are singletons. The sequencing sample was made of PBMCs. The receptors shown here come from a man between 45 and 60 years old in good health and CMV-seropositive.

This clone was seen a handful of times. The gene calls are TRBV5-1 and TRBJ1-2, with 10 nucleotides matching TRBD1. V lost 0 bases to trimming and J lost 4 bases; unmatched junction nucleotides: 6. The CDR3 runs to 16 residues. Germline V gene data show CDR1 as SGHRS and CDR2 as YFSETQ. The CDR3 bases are TGCGCCAGCAGCTTGGATACGACAGGGGGCGTCTATGGCTACACCTTC. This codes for CASSLDTTGGVYGYTF.

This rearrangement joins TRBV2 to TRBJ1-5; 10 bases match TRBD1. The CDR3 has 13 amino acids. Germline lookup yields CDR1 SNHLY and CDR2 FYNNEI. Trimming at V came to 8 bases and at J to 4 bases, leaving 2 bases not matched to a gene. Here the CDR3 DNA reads TGTGCCAGCCAGGGACAGGGGAATCAGCCCCAGCATTTT. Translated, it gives CASQGQGNQPQHF.

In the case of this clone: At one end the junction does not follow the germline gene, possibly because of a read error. The CDR3 bases are TGTGCCAGCAGGCCTTTCGCTCGAGAGACTCAGTACTTC. Translation gives CASRPFARETQYF. The chain combines TRBV5-4 with TRBJ2-5; D unclear. The germline V gene encodes CDR1 SGHNT and CDR2 YYREEE (reference sequence). The CDR3 length is 13 residues.

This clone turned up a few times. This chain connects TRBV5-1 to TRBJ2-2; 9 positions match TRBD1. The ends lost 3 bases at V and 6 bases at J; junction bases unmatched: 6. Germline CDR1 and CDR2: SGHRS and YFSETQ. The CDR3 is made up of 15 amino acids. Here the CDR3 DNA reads TGCGCCAGCAGCTCAACAGGGGGCGAAGCCGGGGAGCTGTTTTTT. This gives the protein CASSSTGGEAGELFF.

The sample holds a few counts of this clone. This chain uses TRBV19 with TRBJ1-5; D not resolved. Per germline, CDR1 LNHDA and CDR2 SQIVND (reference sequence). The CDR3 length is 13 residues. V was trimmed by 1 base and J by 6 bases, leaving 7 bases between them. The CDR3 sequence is CASSIARGQPQHF. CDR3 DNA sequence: TGTGCCAGTAGTATAGCCCGCGGTCAGCCCCAGCATTTT. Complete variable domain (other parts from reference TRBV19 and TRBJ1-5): DGGITQSPKYLFRKEGQNVTLSCEQNLNHDAMYWYRQDPGQGLRLIYYSQIVNDFQKGDIAEGYSVSREKKESFPLTVTSAQKNPTAFYLCASSIARGQPQHFGDGTRLSIL.

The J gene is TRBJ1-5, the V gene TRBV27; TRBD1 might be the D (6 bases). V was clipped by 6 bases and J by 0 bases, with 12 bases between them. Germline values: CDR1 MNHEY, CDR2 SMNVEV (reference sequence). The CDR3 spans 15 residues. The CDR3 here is CASSFTGISNQPQHF. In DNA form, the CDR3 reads TGTGCCAGCAGCTTCACAGGGATTAGCAATCAGCCCCAGCATTTT.

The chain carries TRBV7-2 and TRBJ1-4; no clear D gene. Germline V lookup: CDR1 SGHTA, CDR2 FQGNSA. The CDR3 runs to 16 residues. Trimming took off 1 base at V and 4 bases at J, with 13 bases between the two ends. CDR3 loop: CASSLGLRAVNEKLFF. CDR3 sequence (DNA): TGTGCCAGCAGCTTAGGATTGAGGGCCGTTAATGAAAAACTGTTTTTT.

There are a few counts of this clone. The CDR3 is CASRSRGNTGELFF. CDR3 nucleotide sequence: TGTGCCAGCAGGTCTCGGGGGAACACCGGGGAGCTGTTTTTT. The chain links TRBV6-1 to TRBJ2-2, with D perhaps matching TRBD2 (5 bases). Looked up from germline, CDR1 is MNHNS and CDR2 is SASEGT. V shed 6 bases and J shed 1 base, with 9 bases lying between them. The CDR3 has 14 residues.

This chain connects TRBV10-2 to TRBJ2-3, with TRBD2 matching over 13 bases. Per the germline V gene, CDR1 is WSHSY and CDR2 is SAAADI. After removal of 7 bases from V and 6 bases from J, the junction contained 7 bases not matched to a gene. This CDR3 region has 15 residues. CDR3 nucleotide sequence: TGCGCCAGCACCCCGACTAGCGGGGGGAGGGATACGCAGTATTTT. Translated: CASTPTSGGRDTQYF.

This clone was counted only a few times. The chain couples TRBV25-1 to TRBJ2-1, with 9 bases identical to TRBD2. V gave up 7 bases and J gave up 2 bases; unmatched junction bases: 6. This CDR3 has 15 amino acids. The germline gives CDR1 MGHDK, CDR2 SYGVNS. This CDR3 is CASTSGGGAYNEQFF. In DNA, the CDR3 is TGTGCCAGCACCTCAGGCGGGGGGGCCTACAATGAGCAGTTCTTC.

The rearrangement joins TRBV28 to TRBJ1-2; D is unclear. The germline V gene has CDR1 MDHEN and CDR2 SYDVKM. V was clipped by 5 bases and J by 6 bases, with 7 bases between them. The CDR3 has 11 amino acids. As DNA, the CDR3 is TGTGCCAGCAGTACGACTGATGGCTACACCTTC. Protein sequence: CASSTTDGYTF.

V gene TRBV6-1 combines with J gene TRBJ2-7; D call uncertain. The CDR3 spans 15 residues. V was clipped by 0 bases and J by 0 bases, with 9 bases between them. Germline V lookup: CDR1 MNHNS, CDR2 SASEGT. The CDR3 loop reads CASSEAGVYSYEQYF. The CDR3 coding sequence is TGTGCCAGCAGTGAAGCAGGAGTATACTCCTACGAGCAGTACTTC.

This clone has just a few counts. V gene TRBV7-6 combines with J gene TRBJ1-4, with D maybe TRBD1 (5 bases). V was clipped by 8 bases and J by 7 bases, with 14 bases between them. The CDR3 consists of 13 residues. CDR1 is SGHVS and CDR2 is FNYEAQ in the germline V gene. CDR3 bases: TGTGCCAGCGCCCGCAGGGATGTTGAAAAACTGTTTTTT. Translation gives CASARRDVEKLFF.

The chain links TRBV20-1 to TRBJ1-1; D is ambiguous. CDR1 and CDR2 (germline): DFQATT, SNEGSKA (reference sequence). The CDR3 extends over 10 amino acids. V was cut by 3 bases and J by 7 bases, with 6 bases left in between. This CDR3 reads CSASPSEAFF. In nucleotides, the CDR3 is TGCAGTGCTAGCCCCAGTGAAGCTTTCTTT.

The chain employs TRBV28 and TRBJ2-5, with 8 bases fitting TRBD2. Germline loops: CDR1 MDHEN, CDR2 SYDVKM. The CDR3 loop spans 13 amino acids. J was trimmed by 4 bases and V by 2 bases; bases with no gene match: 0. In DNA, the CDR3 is TGTGCCAGCAGTTTAGCGGGGGGAGAGACCCAGTACTTC. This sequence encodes CASSLAGGETQYF.

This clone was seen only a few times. The CDR3 nucleotides read TGTGCCAGCAGTCAGGGACAGGGGGCAGGAGCTTTCTTT. Translating gives CASSQGQGAGAFF. The rearrangement joins TRBV27 to TRBJ1-1, with 12 bases identical to TRBD1. The CDR3 has 13 residues. J lost 10 bases, V lost 5 bases, and 5 bases had no gene match. Per the germline V gene, CDR1 is MNHEY and CDR2 is SMNVEV (reference sequence).